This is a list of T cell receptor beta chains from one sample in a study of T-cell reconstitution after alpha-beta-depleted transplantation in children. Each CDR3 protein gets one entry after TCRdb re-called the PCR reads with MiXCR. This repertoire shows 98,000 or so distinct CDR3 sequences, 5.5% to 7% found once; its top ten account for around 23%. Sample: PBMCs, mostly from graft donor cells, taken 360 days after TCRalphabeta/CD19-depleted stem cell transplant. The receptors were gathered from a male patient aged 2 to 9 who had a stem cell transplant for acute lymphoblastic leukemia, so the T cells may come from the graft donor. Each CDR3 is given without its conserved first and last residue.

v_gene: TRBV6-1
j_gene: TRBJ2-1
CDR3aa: ASREGLAEQF

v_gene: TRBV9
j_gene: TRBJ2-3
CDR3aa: ASGKGDTQY

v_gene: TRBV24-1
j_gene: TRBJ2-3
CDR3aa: ATQGRLDTQY

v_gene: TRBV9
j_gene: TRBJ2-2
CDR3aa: ASSPRTGTNTGELF

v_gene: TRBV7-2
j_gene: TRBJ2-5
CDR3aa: ASSGMGQETQY

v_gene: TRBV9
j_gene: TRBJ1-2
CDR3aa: ASSPLTDSHYGYT

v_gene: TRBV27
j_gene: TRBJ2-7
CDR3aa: ASSAGTAVIYEQY

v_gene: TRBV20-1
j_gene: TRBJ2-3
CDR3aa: SARSPWADTDTQY

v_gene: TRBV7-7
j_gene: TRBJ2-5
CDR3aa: ASSFRLAEETQY

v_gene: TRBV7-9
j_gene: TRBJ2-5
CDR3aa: ASSLARAAQETQY

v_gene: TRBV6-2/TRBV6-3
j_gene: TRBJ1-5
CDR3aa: ASSYWGALEPQH

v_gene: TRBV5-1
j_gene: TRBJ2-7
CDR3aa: ASSPEASGGAYEQY

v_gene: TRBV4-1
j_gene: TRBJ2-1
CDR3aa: ASSQVGGHSSYNEQF

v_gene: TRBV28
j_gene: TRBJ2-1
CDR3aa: ASSQSGTAYVGQF

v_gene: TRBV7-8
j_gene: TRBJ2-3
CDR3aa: ASSSPRDTQY

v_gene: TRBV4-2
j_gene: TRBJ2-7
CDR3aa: ASSQGRGAAYEQY

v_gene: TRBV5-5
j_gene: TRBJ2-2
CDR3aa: ASSRSGTGELF

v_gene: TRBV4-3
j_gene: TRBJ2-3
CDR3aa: ASRASVTDTQY

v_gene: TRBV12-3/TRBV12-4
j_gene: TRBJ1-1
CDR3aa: ASSTSWDTEAF

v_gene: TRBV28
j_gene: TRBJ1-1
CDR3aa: ASSLGLGVGGAF

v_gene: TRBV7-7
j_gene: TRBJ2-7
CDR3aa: ASSLLPGGDEQY

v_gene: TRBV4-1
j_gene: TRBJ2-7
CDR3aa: ASSQASAYEQY

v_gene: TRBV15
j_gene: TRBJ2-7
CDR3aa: ATTPGVRRGPSYEQY

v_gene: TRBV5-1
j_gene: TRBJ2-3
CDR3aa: ASSSGAGTTYTDTQY

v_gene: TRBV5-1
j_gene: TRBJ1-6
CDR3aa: ASSLDRAALH

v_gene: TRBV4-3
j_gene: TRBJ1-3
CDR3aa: ASSPSYPGNTIY

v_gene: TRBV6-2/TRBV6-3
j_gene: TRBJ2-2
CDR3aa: AIRTIAGELF

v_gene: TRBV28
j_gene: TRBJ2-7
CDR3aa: ATKGLAYEQY

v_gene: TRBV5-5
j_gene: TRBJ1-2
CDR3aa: ASSLAEVISPDNYGYT

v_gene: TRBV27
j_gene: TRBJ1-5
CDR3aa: ASSLLQSNQPQH

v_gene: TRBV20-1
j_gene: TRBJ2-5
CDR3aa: SAIRPSGAIQETQY

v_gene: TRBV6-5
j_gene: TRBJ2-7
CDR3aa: ASSYGTGMVHEQY

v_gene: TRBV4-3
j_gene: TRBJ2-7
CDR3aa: ASSQGAGGGYEQY

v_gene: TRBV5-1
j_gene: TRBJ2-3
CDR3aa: ASSLVGDTQY

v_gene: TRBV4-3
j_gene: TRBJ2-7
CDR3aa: ASSSMTSSYEQY

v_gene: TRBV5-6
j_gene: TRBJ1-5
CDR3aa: ASSRRQGKVDQPQH

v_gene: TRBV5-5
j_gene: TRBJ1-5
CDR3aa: ASSPDSSNQPQH

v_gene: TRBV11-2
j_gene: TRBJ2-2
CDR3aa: ASSSLAGVYTGELF

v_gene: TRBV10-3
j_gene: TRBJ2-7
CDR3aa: AISESARWTGAEQY

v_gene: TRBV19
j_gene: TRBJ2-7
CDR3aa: ASSIDGSGAYEQY

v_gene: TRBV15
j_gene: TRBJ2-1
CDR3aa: ATSSGLRYNEQF

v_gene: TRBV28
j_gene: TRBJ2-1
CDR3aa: ASSFWLAGIYNEQF

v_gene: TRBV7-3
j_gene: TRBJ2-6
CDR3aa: ASSLKQPGANVLT

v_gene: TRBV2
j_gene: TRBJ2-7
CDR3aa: ASGGPIYTGQY

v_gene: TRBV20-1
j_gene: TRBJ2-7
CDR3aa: SASRGLAGVGEQY

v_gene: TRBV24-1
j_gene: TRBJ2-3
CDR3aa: ATSDPGGRLPDTQY

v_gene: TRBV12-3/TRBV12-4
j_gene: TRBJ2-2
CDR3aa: ASITGTNTGELF

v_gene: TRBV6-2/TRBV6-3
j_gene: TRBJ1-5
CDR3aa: ASSPGTAYSNQPQH

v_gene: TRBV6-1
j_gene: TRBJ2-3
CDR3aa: ASNGLAGGTDTQY

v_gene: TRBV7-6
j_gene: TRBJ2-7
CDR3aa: ASSYATGLEQY

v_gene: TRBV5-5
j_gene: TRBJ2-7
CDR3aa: ASSLWVGGELDEQY

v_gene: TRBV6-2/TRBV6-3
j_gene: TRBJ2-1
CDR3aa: ASSYSQGGQF

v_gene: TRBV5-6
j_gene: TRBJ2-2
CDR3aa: ASSLGYPPGELF

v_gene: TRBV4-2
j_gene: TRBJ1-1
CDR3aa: ASSQGRSTNTEAF

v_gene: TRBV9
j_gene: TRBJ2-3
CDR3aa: ASSPQRGTDTQY

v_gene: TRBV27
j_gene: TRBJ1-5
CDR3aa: ASSFRDGWPQH

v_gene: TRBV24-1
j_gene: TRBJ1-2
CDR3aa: ATSDLYLTEGYT

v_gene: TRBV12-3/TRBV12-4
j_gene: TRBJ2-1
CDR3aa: ASSLIGSQF

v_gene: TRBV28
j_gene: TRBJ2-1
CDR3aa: ASSFRLTSGEKEF